This passage covers 23 T cell receptor beta chains from one sample sequenced in a study of human T cells and chemical hapten exposure. TCRdb analysed the RACE reads with MiXCR anew, one entry per CDR3 protein. The data hold tens of thousands of distinct CDR3 sequences, with about an eighth observed a single time. Time point: patch test 1, 2 weeks after DPC sensitization. The sample's treatment: therapeutic diphenylcyclopropenone sensitization with weekly scalp DPC. The sample was whole blood, taken in connection with sensitization to the hapten diphenylcyclopropenone (DPC). These receptors all come from a woman aged 60-70 years with alopecia areata. Some clones in this sample may be carry-over from other donors' samples.

This clonotype was counted ten times or more. The chain couples TRBV7-2 to TRBJ1-1; D is unclear. The CDR3 has 13 amino acids. Germline CDR1 reads SGHTA; CDR2 reads FQGNSA. The V end was cut by 6 bases, the J end by 6 bases, with 14 bases between. CDR3 nucleotides: TGTGCCAGCAGGATTCCCACCAGCCCTGAAGCTTTCTTT. Amino acids: CASRIPTSPEAFF.

This clonotype was counted at least ten times. The J gene is TRBJ1-2, the V gene TRBV5-1; a possible D gene is TRBD1 (6 bases). V lost 6 bases and J lost 6, with 18 bases in between. CDR1 and CDR2 from the germline V gene are SGHRS and YFSETQ. This CDR3 has 14 amino acids. The CDR3 DNA is TGCGCCAGCACCCTAGCAGGGGTGGAAAATGGCTACACCTTC. It yields the protein CASTLAGVENGYTF.

The chain couples TRBV9 to TRBJ1-2, with D unresolved. The germline gives CDR1 SGDLS, CDR2 YYNGEE. Trimming took off 0 bases at V and 4 bases at J, with 7 bases between the two ends. The CDR3 extends over 13 amino acids. CDR3 loop: CASSVVEGYGYTF. The CDR3 DNA sequence: TGTGCCAGCAGCGTAGTGGAGGGCTATGGCTACACCTTC.

The chain combines TRBV9 with TRBJ2-2; a weak D match, TRBD1 (5 bases). The CDR3 contains 15 residues. V was trimmed by 1 base and J by 3 bases, leaving 10 bases between them. Looked up from germline, CDR1 is SGDLS and CDR2 is YYNGEE. CDR3 protein: CASSVSRVDTGELFF. The CDR3 coding sequence is TGTGCCAGCAGCGTATCCAGGGTTGACACCGGGGAGCTGTTTTTT.

At least ten counts were recorded for this clonotype. The chain recombines TRBV29-1 with TRBJ2-1; D gene ambiguous. Looked up from germline, CDR1 is SQVTM and CDR2 is ANQGSEA. V dropped 3 bases and J dropped 6 bases, with 15 bases sitting between them. The CDR3 covers 14 residues. In nucleotides, the CDR3 is TGCAGCGTTGATTATAGGGTTCGGATCAATGAGCAGTTCTTC. As protein: CSVDYRVRINEQFF.

The chain joins TRBV12-3 or TRBV12-4 to TRBJ2-3; tentatively, D is TRBD2 (6 bases). V lost 7 bases, J lost 0 bases, and 14 bases lay in between. The CDR3 consists of 15 residues. This CDR3 reads CASKASGSSTDTQYF. The CDR3, as DNA: TGTGCCAGCAAGGCCTCCGGGAGCAGCACAGATACGCAGTATTTT.

The rearrangement uses TRBV12-3 or TRBV12-4 and TRBJ2-5; perhaps TRBD2 as D (7 bases). The CDR3 is 16 residues long. Between the trimmed V and J ends, which lost 7 bases and 3 bases, there was a span of 21 bases. The CDR3 nucleotides read TGTGCCAGCAAGGATCGGGGGGCTGCAGTCGAAGAGACCCAGTACTTC. This gives the protein CASKDRGAAVEETQYF.

The table lists this clonotype with many counts. The chain employs TRBV9 and TRBJ2-3, with no clear D. The CDR3 totals 12 residues. The germline V gene has CDR1 SGDLS and CDR2 YYNGEE. Trimming removed 0 bases from V and 4 bases from J, with 3 bases in between. The CDR3 sequence is CASSVEADTQYF. In nucleotides, the CDR3 is TGTGCCAGCAGCGTAGAAGCAGATACGCAGTATTTT. The variable domain in full, with the rest retrieved from reference TRBV9 and TRBJ2-3, is DSGVTQTPKHLITATGQRVTLRCSPRSGDLSVYWYQQSLDQGLQFLIQYYNGEERAKGNILERFSAQQFPDLHSELNLSSLELGDSALYFCASSVEADTQYFGPGTRLTVL.

Only a few counts were recorded for this clonotype. The chain combines TRBV29-1 with TRBJ2-2; perhaps D is TRBD1 or TRBD2 (6 bases each). The CDR3 is 15 residues long. The germline V gene has CDR1 SQVTM and CDR2 ANQGSEA. V was cut by 6 bases and J by 2 bases, with 16 bases left in between. The CDR3 sequence: CSVAAGDLNTGELFF. The CDR3 DNA follows: TGCAGCGTGGCTGCAGGGGACTTAAACACCGGGGAGCTGTTTTTT.

This clonotype occurred many times. This chain connects TRBV6-4 to TRBJ2-6; 9 bases align to TRBD1. The CDR3 length is 16 residues. Germline V CDR1 and CDR2: MRHNA, SNTAGT. V lost 6 bases, J lost 3 bases, and 6 bases stayed unmatched. CDR3 loop: CASSRTGEDGANVLTF. Here the CDR3 DNA reads TGTGCCAGCAGCCGGACAGGGGAAGATGGGGCCAACGTCCTGACTTTC.

In its sample, this clonotype was seen many times. The chain has TRBV3-1 and TRBJ1-4; tentative D call: TRBD1 (6 bases). This CDR3 comprises 14 residues. Trimming took 3 bases from V and 6 from J, leaving 11 bases between them. Germline V gene lookup returns CDR1 LGHDT and CDR2 YNNKEL (reference sequence). The chain's CDR3 is CASSQRRGDEKLFF. As DNA, the CDR3 is TGTGCCAGCAGCCAGAGAAGGGGGGATGAAAAACTGTTTTTT.

V and J are TRBV18 and TRBJ2-7; 9 bases map to TRBD1. The germline gives CDR1 KGHSH, CDR2 LQKENI. With V trimmed by 0 bases and J by 1 base, 1 base remained unmatched. This CDR3 is 15 amino acids long. CDR3 DNA: TGTGCCAGCTCACCACCGGGGACAGGGTCCTACGAGCAGTACTTC. It is translated as CASSPPGTGSYEQYF.

The V call is TRBV6-1, the J call TRBJ1-2; the D is unclear. Per the germline V gene, CDR1 is MNHNS and CDR2 is SASEGT. The CDR3 totals 14 residues. V lost 1 base and J lost 4, with 10 bases in between. DNA for the CDR3: TGTGCCAGCAGTGAAGTAACAGACGTCTATGGCTACACCTTC. Protein: CASSEVTDVYGYTF.

This clonotype has a handful of counts. The genes are TRBV5-1 and TRBJ2-2; TRBD1 agrees at 8 bases. J was trimmed by 4 bases and V by 5 bases; bases with no gene match: 7. This CDR3 is built from 15 residues. CDR1 and CDR2 from the germline V gene are SGHRS and YFSETQ. The CDR3 sequence: CASRHEGQVTGELFF. The CDR3 nucleotides read TGCGCCAGCAGGCACGAGGGACAGGTCACCGGGGAGCTGTTTTTT.

The J gene is TRBJ1-5, the V gene TRBV20-1, with D maybe TRBD1 (6 bases). Germline CDR1 is DFQATT and CDR2 is SNEGSKA (reference sequence). Trimming shortened V by 0 bases and J by 5 bases, and 11 bases separated the two germline ends. The length of the CDR3 is 14 residues. The CDR3 loop reads CSARDRGSDQPQHF. DNA for the CDR3: TGCAGTGCTAGAGACAGGGGAAGCGATCAGCCCCAGCATTTT.

This clonotype was found many times. The V and J genes are TRBV7-9 and TRBJ2-6; the D is unclear. This CDR3 has 14 amino acids. Trimming stripped 6 bases from V and 0 bases from J, with 6 bases between. Germline V gene data show CDR1 as SEHNR and CDR2 as FQNEAQ (reference sequence). CDR3 in DNA: TGTGCCAGCAGACCCCGCTCTGGGGCCAACGTCCTGACTTTC. Protein product: CASRPRSGANVLTF.

This clonotype was detected ten times or more. The V and J genes are TRBV7-9 and TRBJ1-2, with D unresolved. In germline, CDR1 is SEHNR, CDR2 FQNEAQ (reference sequence). The germline V and J ends were trimmed by 1 base and 4 bases, with 10 bases remaining between them. This CDR3 spans 14 amino acids. CDR3 DNA: TGTGCCAGCAGCTTAGAAATGGGTGGCTATGGCTACACCTTC. It codes for CASSLEMGGYGYTF.

This clonotype appeared many times. This chain joins TRBV19 and TRBJ1-5; the D is unclear. The CDR3 runs to 15 residues. Germline loops: CDR1 LNHDA, CDR2 SQIVND (reference sequence). V gave up 4 bases and J gave up 6 bases, with 16 bases separating them. The CDR3 DNA follows: TGTGCCAGTAGTAAGCCCCGAAACGGGGTTCAGCCCCAGCATTTT. It is translated as CASSKPRNGVQPQHF.

At least ten counts were recorded for this clonotype. The chain has TRBV20-1 and TRBJ2-3, with 11 nucleotides matching TRBD2. In germline, CDR1 is DFQATT, CDR2 SNEGSKA (reference sequence). V was clipped by 5 bases and J by 3 bases; unmatched bases: 7. This CDR3 spans 15 amino acids. In DNA form, the CDR3 reads TGCAGTGCTGTCGCCGGGACTAGCGGAACAGATACGCAGTATTTT. Residues: CSAVAGTSGTDTQYF.

This clonotype was counted at least ten times. The chain uses TRBV20-1 and TRBJ1-5; perhaps TRBD1 as D (5 bases). Germline CDR1 DFQATT, CDR2 SNEGSKA (reference sequence). The CDR3 runs 14 residues. The V end was cut by 2 bases, the J end by 4 bases, with 12 bases between. The CDR3 sequence is CSARMGQSNQPQHF. The CDR3 region has the DNA TGCAGTGCTAGAATGGGGCAGTCAAATCAGCCCCAGCATTTT.

The table lists this clonotype with a few counts. The chain is built from TRBV18 and TRBJ2-7; 7 bases agree with TRBD1. CDR1 KGHSH and CDR2 LQKENI come from the germline V gene. This CDR3 is 14 amino acids long. Trimming removed 2 bases from V and 2 bases from J; junction bases left unmatched: 3. The CDR3 coding sequence is TGTGCCAGCTCACCAGTGGGACAGACCTACGAGCAGTACTTC. It encodes CASSPVGQTYEQYF. The full variable domain, its missing parts supplied by reference TRBV18 and TRBJ2-7, is NAGVMQNPRHLVRRRGQEARLRCSPMKGHSHVYWYRQLPEEGLKFMVYLQKENIIDESGMPKERFSAEFPKEGPSILRIQQVVRGDSAAYFCASSPVGQTYEQYFGPGTRLTVT.

This clonotype was observed a few times. The chain uses TRBV7-9 and TRBJ1-1; D gene unclear. Trimming removed 5 bases at V and 1 base at J, with 8 bases between. In germline, CDR1 is SEHNR, CDR2 FQNEAQ (reference sequence). The CDR3 has 13 residues. The CDR3 region has the DNA TGTGCCAGCAGCACAACCGGGAACACTGAAGCTTTCTTT. It translates to CASSTTGNTEAFF.

The chain joins TRBV5-4 to TRBJ2-2; D call uncertain. Looked up from germline, CDR1 is SGHNT and CDR2 is YYREEE (reference sequence). The germline V and J ends were trimmed by 1 base and 3 bases, with 10 bases remaining between them. This CDR3 has 15 amino acids. CDR3 amino acids: CASSLRNQDTGELFF. CDR3 DNA sequence: TGTGCCAGCAGCTTGCGGAATCAAGACACCGGGGAGCTGTTTTTT. The full variable domain, completed using reference TRBV5-4 and TRBJ2-2, is ETGVTQSPTHLIKTRGQQVTLRCSSQSGHNTVSWYQQALGQGPQFIFQYYREEENGRGNFPPRFSGLQFPNYSSELNVNALELDDSALYLCASSLRNQDTGELFFGEGSRLTVL.